This T cell receptor (beta chain) was captured in a study of cytomegalovirus exposure and HLA in healthy donors. The PCR ran on 60 Vbeta and 13 Jbeta primers. Methods used by the authors: In a later analysis, the count reached 80 million or so unique TCR beta chains, with around 10 million shared. Clones were read by immunoSEQ multiplex PCR, and TCRdb kept only the in-frame ones, dropping some. V and J calls and clone size follow that table, whereas D and trimming were derived from the DNA. The table has 200,000 or so clones, approximately 88% seen once. Trimming pared 2 bases from V and 10 bases from J, leaving 12 bases between. The CDR3 covers 13 residues. Germline assignment: CDR1 SGHNT and CDR2 YENEEA. Regarding the study as a whole: Presence/absence analyses supposed approximately even sequencing depth among donors. In a later analysis, parvovirus B19, influenza, CMV and Epstein-Barr virus appeared linked to several top co-occurrence clusters.

About this clone itself: What it binds is unknown.

Specimen: PBMCs. The TCR sequence derives from a boy aged 10-17 years in good health and CMV-seronegative. The J gene is TRBJ2-1, the V gene TRBV11-3, with no clear D. CDR3 sequence: CASSLSPPGEQFF. CDR3 nucleotides: TGTGCCAGCAGCTTATCCCCCCCCGGGGAGCAGTTCTTC.